This T cell receptor (beta chain) was recorded in a study of blood T cell repertoires in COVID-19. Whole-study context: The analysed material was cDNA or gDNA that came from T cells, B-cell-depleted T cells, or PBMCs.

CDR3 length equals 17 residues. J was trimmed by 6 bases and V by 0 bases; bases with no gene match: 11. The germline CDR1 and CDR2 sequences are SGDLS and YYNGEE. TCRdb's table, derived via immunoSEQ multiplex PCR, lists solely in-frame clones and lacks some. The sample has about 340,000 clones; 83% are singletons. Sequences were obtained from peripheral blood. The origin of this receptor is a man younger than 45 with active or convalescent COVID-19. This sequence joins TRBV9 and TRBJ2-3; 9 bases fit TRBD1. This chain's CDR3 is CASSVGGSGQGADTQYF. The CDR3 DNA follows: TGTGCCAGCAGCGTAGGAGGATCGGGACAGGGCGCTGATACGCAGTATTTT.